Listed here is a single TCR beta chain. No antigen is known for it. These data are taken from a study of pediatric ulcerative colitis. At colonoscopy, a blood sample was also collected. The assay was immunoSEQ multiplex PCR, and TCRdb's table has in-frame clones only and misses some. The data hold 55,000 to 65,000 clones, with 75% to 85% observed a single time. Study results and caveats: No controls had the two rectal clonotypes shared by ulcerative colitis patients.

Germline V gives CDR1 SGHRS, CDR2 YFSETQ. There are 15 residues in the CDR3. Trimming stripped 5 bases from V and 1 base from J, with 13 bases between. This chain links TRBV5-1 with TRBJ1-3, with a possible D match to TRBD1 (5 bases). The specimen was blood. This TCR was recovered from a boy aged 5-17 years with moderate ulcerative colitis. CDR3 nucleotides: TGCGCCAGCAGTTCCAGTCGGGGGTCTGGAAACACCATATATTTT. Protein product: CASSSSRGSGNTIYF.